This T cell receptor (beta chain) emerged from a study of T cells after somatic rescue of genetic block. The length of the CDR3 is 16 residues. V was clipped by 0 bases and J by 3 bases, with 13 bases between them. CDR1 and CDR2 (germline): SGDLS, YYNGEE. Some clones are missing from TCRdb's copy, which holds only in-frame ones; the method was immunoSEQ multiplex PCR. The table includes roughly 120,000 clones, approximately 90% detected once. The V call is TRBV9, the J call TRBJ1-5; perhaps TRBD1 as D (6 bases). The TCR comes from a woman aged 18 to 35. Sequencing used peripheral blood mononuclear cells (PBMCs). The CDR3 is CASSVGAAGANQPQHF. The CDR3 nucleotides are TGTGCCAGCAGCGTAGGGGCCGCGGGGGCCAATCAGCCCCAGCATTTT.